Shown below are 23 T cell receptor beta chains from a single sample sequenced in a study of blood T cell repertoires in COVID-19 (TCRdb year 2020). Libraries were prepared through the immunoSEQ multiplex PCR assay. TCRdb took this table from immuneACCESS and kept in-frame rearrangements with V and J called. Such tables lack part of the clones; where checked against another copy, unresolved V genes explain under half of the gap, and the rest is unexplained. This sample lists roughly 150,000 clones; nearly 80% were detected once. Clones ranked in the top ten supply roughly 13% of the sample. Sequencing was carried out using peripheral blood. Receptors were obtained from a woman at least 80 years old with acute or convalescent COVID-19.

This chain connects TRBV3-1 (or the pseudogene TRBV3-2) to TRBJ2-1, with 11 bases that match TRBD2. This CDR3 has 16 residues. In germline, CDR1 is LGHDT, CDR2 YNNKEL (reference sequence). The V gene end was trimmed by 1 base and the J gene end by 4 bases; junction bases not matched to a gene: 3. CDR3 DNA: TGTGCCAGCAGCCAAGGTGGGACTAGCGGTTACAATGAGCAGTTCTTC. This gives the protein CASSQGGTSGYNEQFF.

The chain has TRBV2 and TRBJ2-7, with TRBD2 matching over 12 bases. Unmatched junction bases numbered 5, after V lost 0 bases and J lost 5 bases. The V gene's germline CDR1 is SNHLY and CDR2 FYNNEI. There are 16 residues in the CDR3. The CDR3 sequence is CASSEAWTSGTNEQYF. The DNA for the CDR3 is TGTGCCAGCAGTGAAGCCTGGACTAGCGGGACGAACGAGCAGTACTTC.

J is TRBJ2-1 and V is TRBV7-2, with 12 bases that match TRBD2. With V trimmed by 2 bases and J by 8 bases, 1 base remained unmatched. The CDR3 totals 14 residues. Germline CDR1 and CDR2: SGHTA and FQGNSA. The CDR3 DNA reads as TGTGCCAGCAGCTTAAGACTAGCGGGAGATGAGCAGTTCTTC. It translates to CASSLRLAGDEQFF.

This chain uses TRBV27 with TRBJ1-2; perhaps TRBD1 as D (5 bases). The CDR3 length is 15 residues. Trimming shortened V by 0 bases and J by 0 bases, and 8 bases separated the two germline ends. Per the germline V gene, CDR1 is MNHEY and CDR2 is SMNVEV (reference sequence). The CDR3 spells CASSLSAGTNYGYTF. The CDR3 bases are TGTGCCAGCAGTTTATCGGCAGGGACTAACTATGGCTACACCTTC.

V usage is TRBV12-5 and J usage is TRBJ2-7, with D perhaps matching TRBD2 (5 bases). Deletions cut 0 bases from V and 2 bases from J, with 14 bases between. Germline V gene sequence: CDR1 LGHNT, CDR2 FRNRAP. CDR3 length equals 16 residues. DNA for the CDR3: TGTGCTAGTGGTTTGGTACTAGGATCTTCCCCCTACGAGCAGTACTTC. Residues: CASGLVLGSSPYEQYF.

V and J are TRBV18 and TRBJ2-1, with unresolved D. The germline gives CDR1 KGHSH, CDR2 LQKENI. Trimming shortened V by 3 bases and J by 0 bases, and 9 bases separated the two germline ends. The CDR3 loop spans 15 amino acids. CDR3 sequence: CASSPAGISYNEQFF. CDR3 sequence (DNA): TGTGCCAGCTCACCGGCAGGAATCTCCTACAATGAGCAGTTCTTC. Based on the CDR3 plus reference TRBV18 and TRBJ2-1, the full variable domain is NAGVMQNPRHLVRRRGQEARLRCSPMKGHSHVYWYRQLPEEGLKFMVYLQKENIIDESGMPKERFSAEFPKEGPSILRIQQVVRGDSAAYFCASSPAGISYNEQFFGPGTRLTVL.

The CDR3 is CAYGRGVRTGEQYF. The CDR3 coding sequence is TGTGCCTACGGACGGGGTGTGAGAACGGGGGAGCAGTACTTC. This chain connects TRBV30 to TRBJ2-7; the D gene is possibly TRBD2 (5 bases). Germline CDR1 is GTSNPN and CDR2 is SVGIG (reference sequence). The length of the CDR3 is 14 residues. Deletions cut 7 bases from V and 7 bases from J, with 23 bases between.

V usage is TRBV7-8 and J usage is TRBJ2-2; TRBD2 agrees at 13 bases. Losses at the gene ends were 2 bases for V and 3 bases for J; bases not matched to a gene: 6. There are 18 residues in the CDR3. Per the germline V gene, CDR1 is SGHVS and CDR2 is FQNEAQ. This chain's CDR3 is CASSLRTSGSGDTGELFF. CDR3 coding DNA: TGTGCCAGCAGCTTACGGACTAGCGGGAGTGGGGACACCGGGGAGCTGTTTTTT.

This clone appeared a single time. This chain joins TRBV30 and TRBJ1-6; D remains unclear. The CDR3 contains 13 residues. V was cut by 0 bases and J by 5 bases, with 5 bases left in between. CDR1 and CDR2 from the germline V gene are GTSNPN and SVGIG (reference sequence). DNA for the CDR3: TGTGCCTGGAGTGTACTTGATAATTCACCCCTCCACTTT. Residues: CAWSVLDNSPLHF.

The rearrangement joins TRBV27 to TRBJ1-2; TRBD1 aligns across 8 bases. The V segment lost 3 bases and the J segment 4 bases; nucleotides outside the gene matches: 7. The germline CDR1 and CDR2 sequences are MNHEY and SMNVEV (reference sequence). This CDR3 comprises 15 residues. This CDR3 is CASSLYRGSGYGYTF. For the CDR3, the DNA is TGTGCCAGCAGTTTGTACAGGGGGAGCGGCTATGGCTACACCTTC.

CDR3 sequence reads: CASSPTGGKEKLFF. CDR3 bases: TGCGCCAGCAGCCCAACAGGGGGCAAGGAAAAACTGTTTTTT. This chain uses TRBV5-1 with TRBJ1-4; 9 positions agree with TRBD1. V lost 4 bases and J lost 8; bases outside the gene matches: 6. Germline CDR1 reads SGHRS; CDR2 reads YFSETQ. The CDR3 is made up of 14 amino acids.

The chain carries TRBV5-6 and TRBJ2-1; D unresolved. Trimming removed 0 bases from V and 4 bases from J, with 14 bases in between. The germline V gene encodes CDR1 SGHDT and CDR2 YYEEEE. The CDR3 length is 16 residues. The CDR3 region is CASSLEADIGYNEQFF. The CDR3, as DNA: TGTGCCAGCAGCTTGGAAGCAGACATAGGATACAATGAGCAGTTCTTC.

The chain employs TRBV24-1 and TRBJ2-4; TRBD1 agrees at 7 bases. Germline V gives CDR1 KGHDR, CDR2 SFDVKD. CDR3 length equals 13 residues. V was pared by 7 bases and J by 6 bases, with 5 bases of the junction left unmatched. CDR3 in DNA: TGTGCCACCAGCAAGGGGGCGGGAAACATTCAGTACTTC. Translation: CATSKGAGNIQYF.

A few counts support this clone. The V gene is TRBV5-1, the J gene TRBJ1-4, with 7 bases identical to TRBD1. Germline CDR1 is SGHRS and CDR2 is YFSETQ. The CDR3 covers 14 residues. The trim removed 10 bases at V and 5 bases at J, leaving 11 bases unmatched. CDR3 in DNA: TGCGCCTCTGCCTCGACAGGGAGAAATGAAAAACTGTTTTTT. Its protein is CASASTGRNEKLFF.

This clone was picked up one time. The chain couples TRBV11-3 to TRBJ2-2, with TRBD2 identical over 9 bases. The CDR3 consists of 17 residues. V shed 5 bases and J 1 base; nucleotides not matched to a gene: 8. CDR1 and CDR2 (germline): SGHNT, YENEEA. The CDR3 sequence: CASSARGGGVNTGELFF. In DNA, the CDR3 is TGTGCCAGCAGCGCCCGTGGCGGGGGGGTGAACACCGGGGAGCTGTTTTTT.

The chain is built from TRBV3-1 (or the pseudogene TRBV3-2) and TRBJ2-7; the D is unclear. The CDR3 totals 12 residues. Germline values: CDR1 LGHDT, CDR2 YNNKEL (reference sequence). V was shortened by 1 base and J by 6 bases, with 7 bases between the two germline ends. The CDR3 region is CASSQARREQYF. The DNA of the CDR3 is TGTGCCAGCAGCCAAGCGCGCCGCGAGCAGTACTTC.

The CDR3 spells CASTPTGGRGYTF. The CDR3 bases are TGTGCCAGTACCCCGACAGGGGGGAGAGGCTACACCTTC. The chain couples TRBV19 to TRBJ1-2; 9 nucleotides line up with TRBD1. This CDR3 spans 13 amino acids. In germline, CDR1 is LNHDA, CDR2 SQIVND (reference sequence). J was trimmed by 8 bases and V by 7 bases; bases with no gene match: 8. Together with reference TRBV19 and TRBJ1-2, the CDR3 gives the full variable domain: DGGITQSPKYLFRKEGQNVTLSCEQNLNHDAMYWYRQDPGQGLRLIYYSQIVNDFQKGDIAEGYSVSREKKESFPLTVTSAQKNPTAFYLCASTPTGGRGYTFGSGTRLTVV.

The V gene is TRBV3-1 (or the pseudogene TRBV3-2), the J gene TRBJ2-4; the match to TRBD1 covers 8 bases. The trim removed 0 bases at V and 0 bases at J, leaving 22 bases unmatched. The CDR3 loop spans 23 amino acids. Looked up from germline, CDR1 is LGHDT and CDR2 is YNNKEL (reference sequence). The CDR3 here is CASSQDLFFIQGAPILAKNIQYF. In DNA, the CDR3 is TGTGCCAGCAGCCAAGATCTTTTTTTCATCCAGGGGGCCCCGATATTAGCCAAAAACATTCAGTACTTC.

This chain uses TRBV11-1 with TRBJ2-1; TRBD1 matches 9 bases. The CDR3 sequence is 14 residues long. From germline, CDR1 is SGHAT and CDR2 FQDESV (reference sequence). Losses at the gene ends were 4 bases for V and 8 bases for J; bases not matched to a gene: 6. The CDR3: CASSSTTGGYEQFF. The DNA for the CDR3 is TGTGCCAGCAGCTCAACTACAGGGGGCTATGAGCAGTTCTTC.

The DNA for the CDR3 is TGTGCCAGCAGTCCACCCCGGCCCAGGGGGCGAGGGGCAGATACGCAGTATTTT. Protein sequence: CASSPPRPRGRGADTQYF. The gene calls are TRBV28 and TRBJ2-3; 8 nucleotides match TRBD1. V lost 5 bases to trimming and J lost 4 bases; unmatched junction nucleotides: 17. The CDR3 runs 18 residues. The germline V gene encodes CDR1 MDHEN and CDR2 SYDVKM.

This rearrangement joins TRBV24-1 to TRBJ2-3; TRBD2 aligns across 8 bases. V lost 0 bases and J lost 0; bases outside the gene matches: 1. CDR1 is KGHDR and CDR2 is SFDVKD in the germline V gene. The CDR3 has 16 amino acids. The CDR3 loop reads CATSDLTSGSTDTQYF. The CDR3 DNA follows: TGTGCCACCAGTGATTTGACTAGCGGTAGCACAGATACGCAGTATTTT.

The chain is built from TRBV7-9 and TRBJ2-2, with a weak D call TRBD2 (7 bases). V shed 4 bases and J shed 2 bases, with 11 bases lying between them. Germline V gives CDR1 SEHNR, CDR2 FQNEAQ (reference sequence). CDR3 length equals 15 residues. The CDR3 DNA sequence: TGTGCCAGCAGCTCCGGGGGGACAAACACCGGGGAGCTGTTTTTT. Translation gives CASSSGGTNTGELFF.

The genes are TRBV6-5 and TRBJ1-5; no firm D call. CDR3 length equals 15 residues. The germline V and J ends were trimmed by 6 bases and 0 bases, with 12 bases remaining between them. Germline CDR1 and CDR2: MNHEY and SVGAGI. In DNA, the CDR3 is TGTGCCAGCAGGCCAGGAGGTTATAGCAATCAGCCCCAGCATTTT. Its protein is CASRPGGYSNQPQHF.